A single sample is the source of the 24 T cell receptor beta chains below, sequenced in a study of blood T cell repertoires in COVID-19. Repertoires were generated with immunoSEQ multiplex PCR, while TCRdb's copy carries only in-frame clones and drops some. The table records tens of thousands of clones, around nine tenths of them present only once. Sequenced sample: peripheral blood. These receptors originate from a human donor with active COVID-19. The donor label of this sample is uncertain.

J is TRBJ1-1 and V is TRBV24-1; 9 bases map to TRBD1. There are 14 residues in the CDR3. Germline CDR1 reads KGHDR; CDR2 reads SFDVKD. V was pared by 7 bases and J by 5 bases, with 7 bases of the junction left unmatched. Here the CDR3 DNA reads TGTGCCACCAGCCGTACAGGGGGCTCAACTGAAGCTTTCTTT. Translation gives CATSRTGGSTEAFF.

CDR3 coding DNA: TGTGCCAGCAGCTTCCGGGGATTAAACGAGCAGTACTTC. Protein product: CASSFRGLNEQYF. The chain has TRBV5-8 and TRBJ2-7; maybe TRBD2 (5 bases). Looked up from germline, CDR1 is SGHTS and CDR2 is YDEGEE. V was clipped by 2 bases and J by 5 bases, with 11 bases between them. The CDR3 contains 13 residues.

The rearrangement uses TRBV4-2 and TRBJ2-3, with 10 bases lining up with TRBD2. The length of the CDR3 is 18 residues. Trimming cost V 2 bases and J 0 bases; bases outside gene matches: 8. The germline CDR1 and CDR2 sequences are LGHNA and YNFKEQ. Here the CDR3 reads CASSQRGTSGVSTDTQYF. The CDR3 bases are TGTGCCAGCAGCCAAAGGGGAACTAGCGGGGTTAGCACAGATACGCAGTATTTT.

The chain is built from TRBV12-3 or TRBV12-4 and TRBJ1-5; D unresolved. Trimming cost V 4 bases and J 5 bases, with 3 bases left between them. The CDR3 spans 11 residues. The CDR3 spells CASSSDQPQHF. DNA of the CDR3: TGTGCCAGCAGTTCAGATCAGCCCCAGCATTTT.

This sequence joins TRBV11-1 and TRBJ1-1, with unresolved D. Trimming removed 5 bases at V and 2 bases at J, with 12 bases between. The length of the CDR3 is 14 residues. Germline assignment: CDR1 SGHAT and CDR2 FQDESV (reference sequence). CDR3 coding DNA: TGTGCCAGCAGCCGAATGACTTATAACACTGAAGCTTTCTTT. Residues: CASSRMTYNTEAFF.

This clone was seen more than once but under ten times. The chain links TRBV29-1 to TRBJ2-3; a possible D gene is TRBD1 (7 bases). V dropped 2 bases and J dropped 3 bases, with 15 bases sitting between them. This CDR3 spans 15 amino acids. CDR1 and CDR2 (germline): SQVTM, ANQGSEA. CDR3 region: CSVELRAGGTDTQYF. DNA for the CDR3: TGCAGCGTTGAACTCCGGGCAGGGGGGACAGATACGCAGTATTTT.

The rearrangement links TRBV9 to TRBJ2-3; 8 nucleotides line up with TRBD2. CDR1 SGDLS and CDR2 YYNGEE come from the germline V gene. Trimming removed 0 bases from V and 8 bases from J; junction bases left unmatched: 11. CDR3 length equals 16 residues. As DNA, the CDR3 is TGTGCCAGCAGCGTAGTCAGCGGGAGCTCTACGGGTACGCAGTATTTT. Protein: CASSVVSGSSTGTQYF.

The V and J genes are TRBV28 and TRBJ1-1; D gene unclear. CDR1 is MDHEN and CDR2 is SYDVKM in the germline V gene. The CDR3 loop spans 15 amino acids. Trimming took 2 bases from V and 0 from J, leaving 10 bases between them. CDR3 in amino acids: CASSLPETMNTEAFF. The CDR3 DNA reads TGTGCCAGCAGTTTACCAGAAACCATGAACACTGAAGCTTTCTTT.

The chain has TRBV3-1 (or the pseudogene TRBV3-2) and TRBJ1-2; D not resolved. The CDR3 sequence is 15 residues long. The V gene lost 4 bases and the J gene lost 8 bases, with 20 bases spanning the gap. CDR1 and CDR2 (germline): LGHDT, YNNKEL (reference sequence). CDR3 region: CASSLTLSGIGGYTF. Here the CDR3 DNA reads TGTGCCAGCAGCCTCACCCTGAGCGGTATCGGGGGCTACACCTTC.

The chain couples TRBV5-1 to TRBJ1-1, with TRBD1 matching 9 bases. The ends lost 7 bases at V and 1 base at J; junction bases unmatched: 8. The germline gives CDR1 SGHRS, CDR2 YFSETQ. This CDR3 contains 15 residues. CDR3 region: CASEITGQGNTEAFF. CDR3 nucleotides: TGCGCCAGCGAGATAACGGGACAGGGGAACACTGAAGCTTTCTTT.

The rearrangement links TRBV27 to TRBJ2-7; tentatively, D is TRBD1 (5 bases). Trimming shortened V by 5 bases and J by 2 bases, and 10 bases separated the two germline ends. CDR1 MNHEY and CDR2 SMNVEV come from the germline V gene (reference sequence). This CDR3 is built from 13 residues. Written as DNA, the CDR3 is TGTGCCAGCAGTCTAGGGGTGGCCTACGAGCAGTACTTC. Protein sequence: CASSLGVAYEQYF.

For this clone: This same CDR3 is encoded by further DNA sequences in the sample. This rearrangement joins TRBV4-3 to TRBJ2-1, with 8 bases lining up with TRBD2. This CDR3 is built from 16 residues. Germline V CDR1 and CDR2: LGHNA, YSLEER. Trimming removed 0 bases from V and 3 bases from J; junction bases left unmatched: 4. This CDR3 reads CASSQDLSGVYNEQFF. CDR3 coding DNA: TGCGCCAGCAGCCAAGATCTTAGCGGGGTCTACAATGAGCAGTTCTTC.

V is TRBV5-1 and J is TRBJ1-1; no reliable D call. The germline CDR1 and CDR2 sequences are SGHRS and YFSETQ. The CDR3 sequence is 14 residues long. Trimming removed 4 bases at V and 4 bases at J, with 14 bases between. The CDR3 loop reads CASSPPAFGTEAFF. For the CDR3, the DNA is TGCGCCAGCAGCCCTCCCGCTTTCGGCACTGAAGCTTTCTTT.

The V gene is TRBV4-3, the J gene TRBJ2-7; maybe TRBD1 (6 bases). V gave up 2 bases and J gave up 5 bases, with 16 bases separating them. CDR1 and CDR2 from the germline V gene are LGHNA and YSLEER. This CDR3 is 15 amino acids long. The CDR3 reads CASSQQQGMLHEQYF. The DNA of the CDR3 is TGCGCCAGCAGCCAACAACAGGGAATGTTGCACGAGCAGTACTTC.

The V gene is TRBV5-4, the J gene TRBJ1-6, with D unresolved. Germline values: CDR1 SGHNT, CDR2 YYREEE (reference sequence). V was clipped by 3 bases and J by 1 base, with 14 bases between them. The CDR3 runs to 17 residues. Written as DNA, the CDR3 is TGTGCCAGCAGCTCGGGAGGGTCTGCGTCCTATAATTCACCCCTCCACTTT. It is translated as CASSSGGSASYNSPLHF.

A single count supports this clone. This chain joins TRBV25-1 and TRBJ2-2; the match to TRBD2 covers 9 bases. Germline CDR1 MGHDK, CDR2 SYGVNS. This CDR3 contains 16 residues. The J segment lost 5 bases and the V segment lost 6 bases, leaving 10 bases of the junction unmatched. The DNA of the CDR3 is TGTGCCAGCAGAGACGCGACTAGCGGACTGACCGGGGAGCTGTTTTTT. Encoded protein: CASRDATSGLTGELFF.

The chain links TRBV19 to TRBJ1-3; D call uncertain. Per germline, CDR1 LNHDA and CDR2 SQIVND (reference sequence). The CDR3 is made up of 19 amino acids. The ends were cut back, 0 bases at V and 1 base at J, with 19 bases in the middle. The CDR3 protein is CASSIESGGAVISGNTIYF. In DNA form, the CDR3 reads TGTGCCAGTAGTATAGAAAGTGGCGGAGCAGTAATTTCTGGAAACACCATATATTTT.

The chain is built from TRBV27 and TRBJ1-3; 7 bases are a match to TRBD1. The CDR3 consists of 16 residues. V shed 4 bases and J 0 bases; nucleotides not matched to a gene: 6. Germline lookup yields CDR1 MNHEY and CDR2 SMNVEV (reference sequence). The CDR3 sequence is CASSWRGPNSGNTIYF. In nucleotides, the CDR3 is TGTGCCAGCAGTTGGAGGGGGCCCAACTCTGGAAACACCATATATTTT.

The V call is TRBV7-8, the J call TRBJ1-5; D is perhaps TRBD1 (6 bases). Germline CDR1 is SGHVS and CDR2 is FQNEAQ. Deletions cut 7 bases from V and 2 bases from J, with 18 bases between. This CDR3 has 16 amino acids. The CDR3 DNA reads as TGTGCCAGCATCGGCGGGGGGGGCGCCCGCAATCAGCCCCAGCATTTT. Translated: CASIGGGGARNQPQHF.

This chain connects TRBV5-1 to TRBJ2-5; TRBD2 matches 15 bases. The trim removed 4 bases at V and 1 base at J, leaving 8 bases unmatched. Germline CDR1 SGHRS, CDR2 YFSETQ. The CDR3 totals 18 residues. The CDR3: CASSSPGTSGGSQETQYF. CDR3 nucleotide sequence: TGCGCCAGCAGCAGTCCCGGGACTAGCGGGGGGTCCCAAGAGACCCAGTACTTC.

The gene calls are TRBV7-9 and TRBJ2-7; 13 bases are a match to TRBD2. The CDR3 sequence is 19 residues long. The trim removed 0 bases at V and 0 bases at J, leaving 8 bases unmatched. Germline loops: CDR1 SEHNR, CDR2 FQNEAQ (reference sequence). In nucleotides, the CDR3 is TGTGCCAGCAGCTTAGCGCAGGGGGGACTAGCGGGACGCTCCTACGAGCAGTACTTC. Encoded protein: CASSLAQGGLAGRSYEQYF. The full variable domain, completed using reference TRBV7-9 and TRBJ2-7, is DTGVSQNPRHKITKRGQNVTFRCDPISEHNRLYWYRQTLGQGPEFLTYFQNEAQLEKSRLLSDRFSAERPKGSFSTLEIQRTEQGDSAMYLCASSLAQGGLAGRSYEQYFGPGTRLTVT.

This sequence joins TRBV19 and TRBJ2-7; TRBD2 matches 8 bases. The CDR3 is 12 amino acids. V trimming: 3 bases; J trimming: 5 bases; junction bases outside the gene matches: 0. Germline CDR1 and CDR2: LNHDA and SQIVND (reference sequence). The CDR3 DNA reads TGTGCCAGTAGTATGACTAGCGACGAGCAGTACTTC. Residues: CASSMTSDEQYF.

The rearrangement joins TRBV4-1 to TRBJ1-5, with D possibly matching TRBD1 (5 bases). The CDR3 is made up of 15 amino acids. Germline CDR1 reads MGHRA; CDR2 reads YSYEKL. V was cut by 2 bases and J by 0 bases, with 8 bases left in between. The CDR3 nucleotides are TGCGCCAGCAGCCAACTGGACAATAGCAATCAGCCCCAGCATTTT. It encodes CASSQLDNSNQPQHF.

This clone occurred a few times. The rearrangement links TRBV5-1 to TRBJ2-7, with 7 positions matching TRBD2. This CDR3 contains 16 residues. V trimming: 3 bases; J trimming: 0 bases; junction bases outside the gene matches: 9. Germline V gene data show CDR1 as SGHRS and CDR2 as YFSETQ. The CDR3 nucleotides are TGCGCCAGCAGCTCCCGCGGGCGGGGGAGCTCCTACGAGCAGTACTTC. Translated: CASSSRGRGSSYEQYF.